This T cell receptor beta chain was sequenced for a study of CD8 T cells in ankylosing spondylitis. Broader study findings: As reported, disease-linked clones showed significant enrichment in matched ankylosing spondylitis synovial fluid.

This clonotype showed up many times. Its antigen is not known. TCRdb reprocessed the 5' RACE reads with MiXCR, giving one entry per CDR3 protein. The table records hundreds of thousands of distinct CDR3 sequences, around 20% of them present only once. V shed 7 bases and J shed 3 bases, with 6 bases lying between them. The CDR3 is made up of 12 amino acids. Sequencing input: blood, either unsorted or a sorted T cell fraction (not recorded which). The TCR comes from a male donor with ankylosing spondylitis or in good health (not recorded which). The V gene is TRBV12-3 or TRBV12-4, the J gene TRBJ2-2, with no clear D. The CDR3 is CASIRDTGELFF. The CDR3 bases are TGTGCCAGCATTAGGGACACCGGGGAGCTGTTTTTT.